Presented here are 3 T cell receptor beta chains from one specimen sequenced in a study of blood T cell repertoires in COVID-19. Repertoires were generated with immunoSEQ multiplex PCR, while TCRdb's copy carries only in-frame clones and drops some. The sample has more than 200,000 clones, 65% to 85% seen once. Input material: peripheral blood. These receptors all come from a woman in her thirties or forties with active or convalescent COVID-19.

DNA of the CDR3: TGTGCCAGCAGCTTGGAGGGCGGGGGGTATTACAATGAGCAGTTCTTC. Its translation is CASSLEGGGYYNEQFF. The V gene is TRBV5-6, the J gene TRBJ2-1, with 8 bases identical to TRBD2. From germline, CDR1 is SGHDT and CDR2 YYEEEE. The CDR3 extends over 16 amino acids. Trimming at V came to 0 bases and at J to 4 bases, leaving 6 bases not matched to a gene.

The rearrangement uses TRBV10-1 and TRBJ1-1; possibly TRBD1 for D (5 bases). Per the germline V gene, CDR1 is WNHNN and CDR2 is SYGVQD (reference sequence). Trimming pared 2 bases from V and 1 base from J, leaving 8 bases between. CDR3 length: 14 residues. CDR3 nucleotides: TGCGCCAGCAGTGAGCAGGGCCCGAACACTGAAGCTTTCTTT. It yields the protein CASSEQGPNTEAFF.

V is TRBV4-1 and J is TRBJ2-3, with D perhaps TRBD2 (5 bases). The germline gives CDR1 MGHRA, CDR2 YSYEKL. This CDR3 has 14 amino acids. V was shortened by 6 bases and J by 4 bases, with 14 bases between the two germline ends. This CDR3 is CASRGLLDSDTQYF. In nucleotides, the CDR3 is TGCGCCAGCAGGGGGTTGCTGGACTCAGATACGCAGTATTTT.